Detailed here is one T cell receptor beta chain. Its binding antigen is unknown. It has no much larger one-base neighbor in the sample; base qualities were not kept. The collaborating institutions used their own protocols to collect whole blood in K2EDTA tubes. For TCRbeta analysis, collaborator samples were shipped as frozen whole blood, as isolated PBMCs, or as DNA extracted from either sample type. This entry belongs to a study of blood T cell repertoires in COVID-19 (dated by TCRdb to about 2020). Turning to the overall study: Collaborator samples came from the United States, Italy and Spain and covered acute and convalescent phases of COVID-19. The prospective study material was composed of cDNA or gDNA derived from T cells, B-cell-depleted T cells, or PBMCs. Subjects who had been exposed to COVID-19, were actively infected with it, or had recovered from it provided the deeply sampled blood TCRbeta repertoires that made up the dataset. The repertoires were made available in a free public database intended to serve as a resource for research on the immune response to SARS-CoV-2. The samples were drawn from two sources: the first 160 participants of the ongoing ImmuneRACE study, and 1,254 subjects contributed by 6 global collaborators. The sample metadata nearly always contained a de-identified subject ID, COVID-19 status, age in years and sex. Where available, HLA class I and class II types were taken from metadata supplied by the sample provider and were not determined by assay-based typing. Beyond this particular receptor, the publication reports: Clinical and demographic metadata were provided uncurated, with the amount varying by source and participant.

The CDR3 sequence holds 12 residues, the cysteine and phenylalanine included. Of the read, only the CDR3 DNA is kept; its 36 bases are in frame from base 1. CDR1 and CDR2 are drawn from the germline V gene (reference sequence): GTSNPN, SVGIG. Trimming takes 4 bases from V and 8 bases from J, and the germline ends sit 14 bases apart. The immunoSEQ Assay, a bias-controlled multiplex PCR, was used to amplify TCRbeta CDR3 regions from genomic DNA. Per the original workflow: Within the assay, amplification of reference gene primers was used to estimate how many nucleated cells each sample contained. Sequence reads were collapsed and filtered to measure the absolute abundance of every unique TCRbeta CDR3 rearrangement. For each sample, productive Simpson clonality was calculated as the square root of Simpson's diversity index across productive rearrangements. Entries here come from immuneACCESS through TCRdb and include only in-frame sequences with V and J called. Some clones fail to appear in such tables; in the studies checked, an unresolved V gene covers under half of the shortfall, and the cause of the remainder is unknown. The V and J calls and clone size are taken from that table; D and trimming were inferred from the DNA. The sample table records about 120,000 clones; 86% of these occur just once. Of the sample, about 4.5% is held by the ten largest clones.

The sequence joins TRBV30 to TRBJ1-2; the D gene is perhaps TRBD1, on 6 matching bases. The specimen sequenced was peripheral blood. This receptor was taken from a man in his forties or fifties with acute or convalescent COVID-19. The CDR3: CAWNLGGDGYTF. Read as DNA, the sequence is TGTGCCTGGAACCTAGGGGGGGACGGCTACACCTTC.